A selection of T cell receptor beta chains follows, all from one sample in a study of beta chain features in type 1 diabetes. Some clones are missing from TCRdb's copy, which holds only in-frame ones; the method was immunoSEQ multiplex PCR. The data show some 150,000 clones, approximately 8.8% seen once. The sample comprised central memory CD4+ T cells from blood. The receptors come from a woman aged 25 to 45 with type 1 diabetes. Both conserved end residues are trimmed from each CDR3. Each record gives: V gene, D gene, CDR3 length, CDR3 protein. D genes are given only for firm matches.

>TRBV2|NA|12
ASSEAGASGELF
>TRBV4-2|NA|12
ASSQGHSNTEAF
>TRBV27|NA|12
ASSLNEEIPEQF
>TRBV7-2|TRBD1|13
ASSRAAGQGYGYT
>TRBV5-1|TRBD2|13
ASSSSGDSTDTQY
>TRBV11-2|NA|10
ASSTTGMDAF
>TRBV21-1|NA|15
ASSKAFRQVPSYEQY
>TRBV7-2|NA|9
ASSPYGELF
>TRBV30|NA|12
AWSVPGSGNTIY
>TRBV18|NA|12
ASSPDSRTDTQY
>TRBV28|TRBD1|18
ASSLPCPPFGTVCNYGYT
>TRBV6-5|NA|10
ASKSQGETQY
>TRBV5-1|NA|11
ASRQGSQETQY
>TRBV7-2|NA|13
ASSLESGTSYEQY
>TRBV19|NA|11
ASNTGIRTEAF
>TRBV18|NA|16
ASSPIAALGSNTGELF
>TRBV19|TRBD1|11
ASAQGSNQPQH
>TRBV19|NA|13
ASSTTGFSYNEQF
>TRBV5-1|TRBD2|13
ASSYVLAGDHEQF
>TRBV9|TRBD1|14
ASSGHRGPGGQPQH
>TRBV5-1|TRBD1|14
ASSWNRGRLAYEQY
>TRBV11-2|NA|12
ASSLRQAGGELF
>TRBV28|TRBD2|13
ASSRPSGRRETQY
>TRBV29-1|NA|10
SGGRRLETQY
>TRBV6-1|NA|12
ASTNRAGNQPQH
>TRBV28|TRBD1|14
ASSLTGQGSTGELF
>TRBV14|TRBD2|13
ASSRGLAGTYEQY
>TRBV28|NA|15
ASSLSLGGGWWNEQF
>TRBV11-2|NA|12
ASSLAVVANEQF
>TRBV4-1|TRBD2|13
ASSQDSGRADTQY
>TRBV4-1|NA|11
ASSQNGQLEAF
>TRBV7-9|NA|10
ASSLGFYLPY
>TRBV28|NA|13
ASSFGQGMGNEQF
>TRBV4-2|TRBD2|14
ASSQTFGGSGGELF
>TRBV30|NA|10
AWSPEGSEAF
>TRBV6-6|NA|12
ASSYSQGYNEQF
>TRBV30|TRBD1|13
AWSVGTGRFNEQY
>TRBV14|NA|13
ASSDNKASYNEQF
>TRBV4-2|NA|12
ASSLSQANNEQF
>TRBV20-1|NA|9
SAHLGYEQY
>TRBV7-9|TRBD2|12
ASSLMTSGTVRF